The clone carrying this T cell receptor (beta chain) was seen more than once but under ten times. The source of the sample is a study of blood T cell repertoires in COVID-19. In the study overall: Some COVID-19 samples were acute and others convalescent; all came from the United States, Italy and Spain. T cells, B-cell-depleted T cells, or PBMCs supplied cDNA or gDNA.

Assay: immunoSEQ multiplex PCR; the TCRdb copy retains only in-frame clones and omits some. Of some 190,000 clones listed, 80% to 90% were seen once; the top ten hold 15% to 20%. V shed 4 bases, J shed 2 bases, and the junction held 2 bases outside the gene matches. There are 14 residues in the CDR3. The germline V gene encodes CDR1 KGHDR and CDR2 SFDVKD. V and J are TRBV24-1 and TRBJ2-5, with TRBD2 matching over 8 bases. Specimen: peripheral blood. The clonotype originates from a human donor in a cohort sampled during active COVID-19. The CDR3 reads CATSDLAGQETQYF. The CDR3 coding sequence is TGTGCCACCAGTGACTTAGCGGGGCAAGAGACCCAGTACTTC.